These T cell receptor beta chains were read from a single sample in a study of T cells after yellow fever vaccination. TCRdb called the 5' RACE reads again in MiXCR, with one record for every CDR3 protein. The sample includes hundreds of thousands of distinct CDR3 sequences, under 20% of them seen just once. Material: PBMCs, obtained before the yellow fever booster vaccination. Receptors were obtained from a man younger than 35 who received the YFV17D yellow fever vaccine. Each CDR3 is given with its conserved first and last residue. The order of the fields is D gene, CDR3 length, clone size, J gene, V gene, CDR3 protein, CDR3 DNA. The D gene is left open where the match is weak. Only some rows state a clone size, as once, few, many or a class for expanded clones.

D gene: .
CDR3 length: 12
clone size: few
J gene: TRBJ1-5
V gene: TRBV7-2
CDR3 protein: CASSSQPGPQHF
CDR3 DNA: TGTGCCAGCAGCTCCCAACCGGGTCCTCAGCATTTT

D gene: .
CDR3 length: 12
clone size: few
J gene: TRBJ1-1
V gene: TRBV6-5
CDR3 protein: CATKQRNTEAFF
CDR3 DNA: TGTGCCACTAAACAGAGGAACACTGAAGCTTTCTTT

D gene: .
CDR3 length: 16
clone size: few
J gene: TRBJ2-3
V gene: TRBV6-2/TRBV6-3
CDR3 protein: CASGRGAVNIADTQYF
CDR3 DNA: TGTGCCAGCGGGAGAGGCGCGGTAAACATTGCAGATACGCAGTATTTT

D gene: .
CDR3 length: 13
clone size: .
J gene: TRBJ2-1
V gene: TRBV18
CDR3 protein: CASSQAVILEQFF
CDR3 DNA: TGTGCCAGCTCACAGGCGGTTATCCTGGAGCAGTTCTTC

D gene: .
CDR3 length: 12
clone size: .
J gene: TRBJ2-5
V gene: TRBV12-3/TRBV12-4
CDR3 protein: CASSLPDTHQYF
CDR3 DNA: TGTGCCAGCAGTTTACCCGACACACACCAGTACTTC

D gene: TRBD2
CDR3 length: 18
clone size: .
J gene: TRBJ2-5
V gene: TRBV11-2
CDR3 protein: CASSQLKLAGGTRRTQYF
CDR3 DNA: TGTGCCAGCAGCCAACTCAAGCTAGCGGGGGGTACAAGAAGGACCCAGTACTTC

D gene: .
CDR3 length: 11
clone size: .
J gene: TRBJ2-5
V gene: TRBV20-1
CDR3 protein: CSAGGGGTQYF
CDR3 DNA: TGCAGTGCTGGAGGGGGAGGGACCCAGTACTTC

D gene: TRBD2
CDR3 length: 13
clone size: few
J gene: TRBJ2-3
V gene: TRBV10-2
CDR3 protein: CASRIAGGPAQYF
CDR3 DNA: TGCGCCAGCCGGATAGCGGGGGGGCCCGCGCAGTATTTT

D gene: TRBD1
CDR3 length: 15
clone size: .
J gene: TRBJ2-5
V gene: TRBV4-2
CDR3 protein: CASSQEGQGEETQYF
CDR3 DNA: TGTGCCAGCAGCCAGGAAGGACAGGGAGAAGAGACCCAGTACTTC

D gene: TRBD2
CDR3 length: 13
clone size: many
J gene: TRBJ2-5
V gene: TRBV12-3/TRBV12-4
CDR3 protein: CASSLGGGETQYF
CDR3 DNA: TGTGCCAGCAGTTTAGGGGGGGGAGAGACCCAGTACTTC

D gene: TRBD2
CDR3 length: 15
clone size: .
J gene: TRBJ2-1
V gene: TRBV6-5
CDR3 protein: CASSYEAGGRSEQFF
CDR3 DNA: TGTGCCAGCAGTTACGAGGCGGGGGGGAGGAGTGAGCAGTTCTTC

D gene: TRBD1
CDR3 length: 14
clone size: .
J gene: TRBJ2-3
V gene: TRBV6-5
CDR3 protein: CASSSGQWTDTQYF
CDR3 DNA: TGTGCCAGCAGTTCGGGACAGTGGACAGATACGCAGTATTTT

D gene: .
CDR3 length: 15
clone size: few
J gene: TRBJ1-3
V gene: TRBV12-3/TRBV12-4
CDR3 protein: CASSRDDGSGNTIYF
CDR3 DNA: TGTGCCAGCAGTCGGGACGACGGCTCTGGAAACACCATATATTTT

D gene: .
CDR3 length: 15
clone size: few
J gene: TRBJ1-4
V gene: TRBV7-9
CDR3 protein: CASSSSRFRGEKLFF
CDR3 DNA: TGTGCCAGCAGCTCGTCTCGGTTCCGAGGTGAAAAACTGTTTTTT

D gene: .
CDR3 length: 16
clone size: few
J gene: TRBJ1-1
V gene: TRBV10-3
CDR3 protein: CAISERGQRMNTEAFF
CDR3 DNA: TGTGCCATCAGTGAGCGGGGTCAGAGGATGAACACTGAAGCTTTCTTT

D gene: .
CDR3 length: 16
clone size: .
J gene: TRBJ1-6
V gene: TRBV11-2
CDR3 protein: CASSPEQVTYNSPLHF
CDR3 DNA: TGTGCCAGCAGCCCGGAACAGGTGACCTATAATTCACCCCTCCACTTT

D gene: .
CDR3 length: 13
clone size: .
J gene: TRBJ2-1
V gene: TRBV3-1
CDR3 protein: CASSQDLGREQFF
CDR3 DNA: TGTGCCAGCAGCCAAGATCTAGGGCGTGAGCAGTTCTTC

D gene: .
CDR3 length: 13
clone size: few
J gene: TRBJ2-5
V gene: TRBV11-2
CDR3 protein: CASSLIGPETQYF
CDR3 DNA: TGTGCCAGCAGCTTAATAGGGCCAGAGACCCAGTACTTC

D gene: .
CDR3 length: 18
clone size: .
J gene: TRBJ2-2
V gene: TRBV4-2
CDR3 protein: CASSQGRRGIPNTGELFF
CDR3 DNA: TGTGCCAGCAGCCAAGGAAGGAGGGGCATCCCGAACACCGGGGAGCTGTTTTTT

D gene: .
CDR3 length: 15
clone size: .
J gene: TRBJ2-2
V gene: TRBV27
CDR3 protein: CASSYGGSNTGELFF
CDR3 DNA: TGTGCCAGCAGTTACGGGGGTTCTAACACCGGGGAGCTGTTTTTT

D gene: TRBD1
CDR3 length: 16
clone size: few
J gene: TRBJ2-3
V gene: TRBV12-3/TRBV12-4
CDR3 protein: CASSSRDRVQRDTQYF
CDR3 DNA: TGTGCCAGCAGTTCCCGGGACAGGGTACAGCGAGATACGCAGTATTTT

D gene: .
CDR3 length: 14
clone size: .
J gene: TRBJ2-7
V gene: TRBV12-3/TRBV12-4
CDR3 protein: CASSPTGRRYEQYF
CDR3 DNA: TGTGCCAGCAGTCCCACAGGGAGGAGGTACGAGCAGTACTTC

D gene: .
CDR3 length: 14
clone size: .
J gene: TRBJ2-5
V gene: TRBV3-1
CDR3 protein: CASSLYNREGVQYF
CDR3 DNA: TGTGCCAGCAGCCTGTACAACAGGGAGGGGGTCCAGTACTTC

D gene: TRBD1
CDR3 length: 13
clone size: .
J gene: TRBJ2-5
V gene: TRBV30
CDR3 protein: CAWKGTVQETQYF
CDR3 DNA: TGTGCCTGGAAAGGGACAGTTCAAGAGACCCAGTACTTC

D gene: .
CDR3 length: 12
clone size: .
J gene: TRBJ2-5
V gene: TRBV10-3
CDR3 protein: CAISVGAETQYF
CDR3 DNA: TGTGCCATCAGTGTGGGGGCAGAGACCCAGTACTTC

D gene: .
CDR3 length: 12
clone size: .
J gene: TRBJ1-5
V gene: TRBV20-1
CDR3 protein: CSARLTNQPQHF
CDR3 DNA: TGCAGTGCTAGACTAACCAATCAGCCCCAGCATTTT

D gene: TRBD2
CDR3 length: 14
clone size: .
J gene: TRBJ2-1
V gene: TRBV28
CDR3 protein: CASKLAGGPDEQFF
CDR3 DNA: TGTGCCAGCAAGCTAGCGGGGGGGCCTGATGAGCAGTTCTTC

D gene: TRBD2
CDR3 length: 14
clone size: few
J gene: TRBJ2-1
V gene: TRBV6-6
CDR3 protein: CASSFGGGGYEQFF
CDR3 DNA: TGTGCCAGCAGTTTCGGCGGGGGGGGATATGAGCAGTTCTTC

D gene: .
CDR3 length: 16
clone size: many
J gene: TRBJ2-6
V gene: TRBV12-3/TRBV12-4
CDR3 protein: CASSSIQISGANVLTF
CDR3 DNA: TGTGCCAGCAGTTCCATACAGATTTCTGGGGCCAACGTCCTGACTTTC

D gene: .
CDR3 length: 15
clone size: .
J gene: TRBJ1-6
V gene: TRBV20-1
CDR3 protein: CSARSEWTHNSPLHF
CDR3 DNA: TGCAGTGCTAGAAGCGAGTGGACTCATAATTCACCCCTCCACTTT

D gene: .
CDR3 length: 14
clone size: .
J gene: TRBJ1-1
V gene: TRBV6-2/TRBV6-3
CDR3 protein: CASSLWREGTEAFF
CDR3 DNA: TGTGCCAGCAGTTTATGGAGGGAAGGCACTGAAGCTTTCTTT

D gene: TRBD1
CDR3 length: 13
clone size: few
J gene: TRBJ2-7
V gene: TRBV20-1
CDR3 protein: CSGSDRNGYEQYF
CDR3 DNA: TGCAGTGGGTCGGACAGGAATGGCTACGAGCAGTACTTC

D gene: TRBD1
CDR3 length: 15
clone size: few
J gene: TRBJ2-3
V gene: TRBV12-3/TRBV12-4
CDR3 protein: CASSPGQGLTDTQYF
CDR3 DNA: TGTGCCAGCAGTCCGGGACAGGGGTTAACAGATACGCAGTATTTT

D gene: .
CDR3 length: 16
clone size: few
J gene: TRBJ1-6
V gene: TRBV20-1
CDR3 protein: CSAEQELGAFNSPLHF
CDR3 DNA: TGCAGTGCAGAACAGGAGTTAGGGGCCTTTAATTCACCCCTCCACTTT

D gene: .
CDR3 length: 15
clone size: .
J gene: TRBJ1-2
V gene: TRBV28
CDR3 protein: CASRQIPAANYGYTF
CDR3 DNA: TGTGCCAGCAGACAAATTCCGGCCGCTAACTATGGCTACACCTTC

D gene: .
CDR3 length: 14
clone size: few
J gene: TRBJ1-2
V gene: TRBV7-3
CDR3 protein: CASSSAPGGYGYTF
CDR3 DNA: TGTGCCAGCAGCTCCGCTCCGGGGGGCTATGGCTACACCTTC

D gene: .
CDR3 length: 12
clone size: .
J gene: TRBJ2-2
V gene: TRBV12-3/TRBV12-4
CDR3 protein: CASTDNTGELFF
CDR3 DNA: TGTGCCAGCACCGACAACACCGGGGAGCTGTTTTTT

D gene: .
CDR3 length: 14
clone size: few
J gene: TRBJ2-3
V gene: TRBV28
CDR3 protein: CASGSRGPTDTQYF
CDR3 DNA: TGTGCCAGCGGGTCCCGGGGGCCCACAGATACGCAGTATTTT